These T cell receptor beta chains were read from a single sample in a study of shared clonotypes between healthy human individuals. Clones were sequenced by immunoSEQ multiplex PCR, and TCRdb holds only the in-frame ones, with some missing. Of 800,000 to 950,000 clones listed, 96% are singletons. Sequences were obtained from naive CD8+ T cells sorted from blood. The source is a man aged 30-40 years in good health. The CDR3 runs from the conserved cysteine through the conserved F or W. The D gene is left open where the match is weak. Rows may omit the clone size; those that give it use once, few, many or a size class.

clone_size | d_call | j_call | v_call | cdr3_aa | cdr3_nt
. | TRBD1 | TRBJ1-2 | TRBV7-9 | CASSLSGGVGYTF | TGTGCCAGCAGCTTATCAGGGGGCGTTGGCTACACCTTC
. | . | TRBJ2-1 | TRBV4-1 | CASSQESGRHNEQFF | TGCGCCAGCAGCCAAGAGTCGGGGCGCCACAATGAGCAGTTCTTC
. | TRBD2 | TRBJ2-7 | TRBV11-2 | CASSPSLAGVIYEQYF | TGTGCCAGCAGCCCGTCACTAGCGGGAGTTATATACGAGCAGTACTTC
. | . | TRBJ1-2 | TRBV7-8 | CASSETPNYGYTF | TGTGCCAGCAGCGAAACCCCCAACTATGGCTACACCTTC
. | . | TRBJ1-1 | TRBV19 | CASNDRSNTEAFF | TGTGCCAGTAATGACAGGAGTAACACTGAAGCTTTCTTT
. | . | TRBJ2-3 | TRBV27 | CASSSNRYTQYF | TGTGCCAGCAGTTCTAACCGGTATACGCAGTATTTT
once | TRBD1 | TRBJ2-7 | TRBV5-1 | CASSSRDRVYEQYF | TGCGCCAGCAGCTCCCGGGACAGGGTATACGAGCAGTACTTC
. | . | TRBJ2-1 | TRBV4-2 | CASSQEVASLDEQFF | TGTGCCAGCAGCCAAGAGGTGGCTAGTCTCGATGAGCAGTTCTTC
. | TRBD1 | TRBJ2-3 | TRBV2 | CASRPYPRGKSTDTQYF | TGTGCCAGCAGGCCTTATCCCAGGGGGAAGAGCACAGATACGCAGTATTTT
. | . | TRBJ1-2 | TRBV6-5 | CASSYSVSVSGYTF | TGTGCCAGCAGTTACTCGGTGTCGGTTAGTGGCTACACCTTC
. | . | TRBJ2-7 | TRBV6-5 | CASSIRGSYEQYF | TGTGCCAGCAGTATAAGGGGGTCCTACGAGCAGTACTTC
. | . | TRBJ2-7 | TRBV7-9 | CASSNRQIPYEQYF | TGTGCCAGCAGCAATCGACAGATACCCTACGAGCAGTACTTC
. | TRBD2 | TRBJ2-7 | TRBV9 | CASSAGTSGYYEQYF | TGTGCCAGCAGCGCCGGGACTAGCGGTTATTACGAGCAGTACTTC
. | . | TRBJ2-7 | TRBV5-4 | CASSLEGSPSYEQYF | TGTGCCAGCAGCTTGGAGGGATCCCCCTCCTACGAGCAGTACTTC
. | . | TRBJ2-7 | TRBV4-1 | CASSQDPGPLLASEQYF | TGCGCCAGCAGCCAAGATCCCGGGCCCCTCTTAGCCAGCGAGCAGTACTTC
. | . | TRBJ2-7 | TRBV5-1 | CASSLAAEQYF | TGCGCCAGCAGCTTGGCGGCCGAGCAGTACTTC
. | . | TRBJ2-7 | TRBV5-6 | CASSLSKDYEQYF | TGTGCCAGCAGCTTGAGTAAAGATTACGAGCAGTACTTC
. | . | TRBJ2-7 | TRBV27 | CASSSLTVGLGEQYF | TGTGCCAGCAGTTCCTTGACGGTAGGTCTAGGGGAGCAGTACTTC
once | TRBD2 | TRBJ2-1 | TRBV11-2 | CASSPGGWHNNEQFF | TGTGCCAGCAGCCCCGGGGGGTGGCACAACAATGAGCAGTTCTTC
. | . | TRBJ2-7 | TRBV11-2 | CASSLGTGILYEQYF | TGTGCCAGCAGCTTAGGAACCGGGATACTCTACGAGCAGTACTTC
. | TRBD2 | TRBJ2-3 | TRBV28 | CASSLSGSRSDTQYF | TGTGCCAGCAGCTTAAGCGGGAGTCGGTCAGATACGCAGTATTTT
. | TRBD1 | TRBJ2-7 | TRBV30 | CAWDRGLGYEQYF | TGTGCCTGGGACAGGGGGCTCGGCTACGAGCAGTACTTC
. | . | TRBJ2-7 | TRBV4-1 | CASSPMLAYEQYF | TGCGCCAGCAGCCCGATGCTGGCTTACGAGCAGTACTTC
. | . | TRBJ1-1 | TRBV5-1 | CASARGSDTEAFF | TGCGCCAGCGCGCGGGGATCGGACACTGAAGCTTTCTTT
. | . | TRBJ1-3 | TRBV13 | CASSPLSGNTIYF | TGTGCCAGCAGCCCCCTCTCTGGAAACACCATATATTTT
. | . | TRBJ1-5 | TRBV27 | CASSLNGGPANQPQHF | TGTGCCAGCAGTTTAAATGGGGGCCCCGCCAATCAGCCCCAGCATTTT
. | . | TRBJ2-7 | TRBV29-1 | CSVGPSNSYEQYF | TGCAGCGTGGGACCGTCAAATTCCTACGAGCAGTACTTC
. | . | TRBJ2-7 | TRBV9 | CASSQGVRNRDYEQYF | TGTGCCAGCAGCCAAGGGGTACGTAACAGGGACTACGAGCAGTACTTC
. | . | TRBJ2-3 | TRBV6-4 | CASSDSEDSTDTQYF | TGTGCCAGCAGTGACTCTGAGGATAGCACAGATACGCAGTATTTT